This T cell receptor beta chain was sequenced in a study of shared clonotypes between healthy human individuals. Germline values: CDR1 LGHNA, CDR2 YNFKEQ. This CDR3 has 14 residues. The V end lost 1 base, the J end lost 2 bases, and 8 bases lay between the germline ends. Libraries were prepared by immunoSEQ multiplex PCR; TCRdb keeps only in-frame clonotypes and omits some of them. The sample contains fewer than 2.5 million clones, over 85% of which appear only once. The rearrangement joins TRBV4-2 to TRBJ1-2; unclear D gene. Sequenced: naive CD4+ T cells from PBMCs. Subset defined: CD45RA+ positively selected. This TCR derives from a man aged 18 to 35 in good health. Some clones in this sample may be carry-over from other donors' samples. Here the CDR3 reads CASSQVGGNYGYTF. Here the CDR3 DNA reads TGTGCCAGCAGCCAAGTTGGAGGAAACTATGGCTACACCTTC.